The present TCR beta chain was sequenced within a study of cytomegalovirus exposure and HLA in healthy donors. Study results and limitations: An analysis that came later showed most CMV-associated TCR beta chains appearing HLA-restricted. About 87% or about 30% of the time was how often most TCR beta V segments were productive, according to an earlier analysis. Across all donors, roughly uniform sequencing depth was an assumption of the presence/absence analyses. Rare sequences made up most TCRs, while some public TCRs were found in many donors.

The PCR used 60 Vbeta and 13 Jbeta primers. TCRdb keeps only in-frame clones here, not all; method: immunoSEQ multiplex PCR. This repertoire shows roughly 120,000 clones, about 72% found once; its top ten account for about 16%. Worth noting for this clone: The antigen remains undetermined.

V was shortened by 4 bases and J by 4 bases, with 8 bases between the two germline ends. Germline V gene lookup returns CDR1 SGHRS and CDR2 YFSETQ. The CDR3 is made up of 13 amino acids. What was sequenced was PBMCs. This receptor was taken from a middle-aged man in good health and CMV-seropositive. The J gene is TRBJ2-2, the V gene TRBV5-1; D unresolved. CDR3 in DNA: TGCGCCAGCAGCGTCGAGCGCACCGGGGAGCTGTTTTTT. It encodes CASSVERTGELFF. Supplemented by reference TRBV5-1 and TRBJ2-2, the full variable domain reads KAGVTQTPRYLIKTRGQQVTLSCSPISGHRSVSWYQQTPGQGLQFLFEYFSETQRNKGNFPGRFSGRQFSNSRSEMNVSTLELGDSALYLCASSVERTGELFFGEGSRLTVL.